This entry features one TCR beta chain sequence. A few counts support this clonotype. No antigen is known for it. It has no much larger one-base neighbor in the sample; base qualities were not kept. The data derive from a study of T cell repertoires in cytomegalovirus infection (dated by TCRdb to between 2018 and 2020). With respect to the entire study: Peptide stimulations targeted recently identified HLA-C-restricted CMV epitopes, whose presentation resists viral immunomodulation, together with well-studied HLA-B-restricted epitopes. Donor HLA type was relevant to the analysis, because carriage of CMV infection together with the matching HLA type was indicated by public TCR beta signatures. Findings and caveats that apply to the study as a whole: The ex vivo response was dominated by HLA-C-restricted CMV-specific TCR beta clonotypes, which also provided the single most frequent clonotype in two of eight donors. In both this cohort and an independent roughly 350-donor cohort, the cumulative frequency of public TCR beta family members distinguished carriers of CMV infection plus the relevant HLA type.

The intended sense of this specimen's treatment or condition label: in vitro stimulation with specific CMV peptide epitopes to enrich CMV-specific T cells. Data came from an Illumina HiSeq 1500. In-frame beta chains were kept once TCRdb had trimmed the public reads at Q25 with fastp and called clones with MiXCR. Identical CDR3 protein sequences are pooled into one entry, listed with their most common genes and DNA. This sample gives about 69,000 distinct CDR3 sequences in total; 25% to 30% of them show up just once. 59% of the sample lies in the top ten. Its CDR3 holds 12 amino acids, cysteine through phenylalanine. Of all the DNA, just the CDR3 is kept, 36 bases in frame from base 1. CDR1 LNHDA and CDR2 SQIVND were looked up in the germline V gene (reference sequence). V loses 1 base of germline sequence and J loses 6 bases, and the interval between the two ends is 4 bases.

The sequence came from a human donor in good health (CMV status not recorded). Some clones in this sample may be carry-over from other donors' samples. The material was CD8+ T cells from cultured PBMCs, obtained from culture after CMV antigen stimulation. The chain is made from TRBV19 and TRBJ2-1; the D gene identity is not certain. The CDR3 sequence is CASSIGLNEQFF. The nucleotide sequence reads as follows: TGTGCCAGTAGTATAGGTCTCAATGAGCAGTTCTTC.